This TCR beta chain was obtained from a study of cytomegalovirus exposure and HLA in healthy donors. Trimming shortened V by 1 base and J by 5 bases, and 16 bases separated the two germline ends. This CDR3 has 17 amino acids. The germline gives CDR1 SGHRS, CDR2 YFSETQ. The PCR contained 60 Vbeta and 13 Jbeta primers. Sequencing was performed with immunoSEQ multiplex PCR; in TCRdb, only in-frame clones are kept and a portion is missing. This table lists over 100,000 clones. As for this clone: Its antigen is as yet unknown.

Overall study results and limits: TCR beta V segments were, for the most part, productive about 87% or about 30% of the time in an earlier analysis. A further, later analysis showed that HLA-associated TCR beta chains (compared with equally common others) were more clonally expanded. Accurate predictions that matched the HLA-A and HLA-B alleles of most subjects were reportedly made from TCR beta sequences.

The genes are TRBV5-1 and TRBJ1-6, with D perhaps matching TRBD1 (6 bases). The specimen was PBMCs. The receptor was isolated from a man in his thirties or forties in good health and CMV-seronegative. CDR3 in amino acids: CASSLIAGGADNSPLHF. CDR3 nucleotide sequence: TGCGCCAGCAGCTTGATCGCCGGGGGGGCTGATAATTCACCCCTCCACTTT.